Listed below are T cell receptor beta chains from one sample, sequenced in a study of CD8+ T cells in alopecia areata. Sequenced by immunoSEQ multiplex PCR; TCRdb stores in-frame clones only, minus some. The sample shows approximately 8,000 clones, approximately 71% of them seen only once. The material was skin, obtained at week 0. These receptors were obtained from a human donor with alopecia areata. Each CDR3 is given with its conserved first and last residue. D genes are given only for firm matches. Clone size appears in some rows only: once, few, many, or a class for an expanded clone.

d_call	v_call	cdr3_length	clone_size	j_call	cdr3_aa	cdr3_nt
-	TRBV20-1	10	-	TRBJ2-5	CSAGQETQYF	TGCAGTGCTGGGCAAGAGACCCAGTACTTC
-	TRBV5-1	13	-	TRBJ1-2	CASSLALDSACTF	TGCGCCAGCAGCTTGGCCTTGGACAGTGCCTGCACCTTC
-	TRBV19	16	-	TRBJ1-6	CASKERMSSYNSPLRF	TGTGCCAGTAAGGAGAGGATGAGCTCCTATAATTCACCCCTCCGCTTT
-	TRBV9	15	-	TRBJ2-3	CASSVGGSLTDTQYF	TGTGCCAGCAGCGTAGGGGGATCCCTCACAGATACGCAGTATTTT
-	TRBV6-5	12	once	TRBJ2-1	CASSRPYNEQFF	TGTGCCAGCAGTCGGCCTTACAATGAGCAGTTCTTC
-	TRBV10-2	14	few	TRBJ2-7	CASSEGGSSYEQYF	TGCGCCAGCAGTGAAGGGGGGAGCTCCTACGAGCAGTACTTC
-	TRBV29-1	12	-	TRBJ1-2	CSVERGGGAVTF	TGCAGCGTTGAAAGAGGGGGGGGCGCGGTCACCTTC
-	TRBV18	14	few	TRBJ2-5	CASSPHPSAETQYF	TGTGCCAGCTCACCACACCCCAGCGCAGAGACCCAGTACTTC
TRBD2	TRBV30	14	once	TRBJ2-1	CAWSVLAGEGEQFF	TGTGCCTGGAGTGTACTGGCGGGGGAGGGAGAGCAGTTCTTC
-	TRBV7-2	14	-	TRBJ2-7	CASSLAGNWYEQYF	TGTGCCAGCAGCCTCGCAGGGAATTGGTACGAGCAGTACTTC
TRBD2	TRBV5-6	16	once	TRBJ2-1	CASSLALLAGGLRQFF	TGTGCCAGCAGCTTGGCCCTACTAGCGGGGGGGCTTAGGCAGTTCTTC
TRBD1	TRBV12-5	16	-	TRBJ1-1	CASGLGEGQRGTEAFF	TGTGCTAGTGGTTTGGGGGAGGGACAGAGGGGCACTGAAGCTTTCTTT
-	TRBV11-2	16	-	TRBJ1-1	CASSLGGQAPNTEAFF	TGTGCCAGCAGCTTAGGAGGGCAGGCCCCGAACACTGAAGCTTTCTTT
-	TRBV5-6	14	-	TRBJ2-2	CASSLGVSPGELFF	TGTGCCAGCAGCTTGGGGGTTAGTCCCGGGGAGCTGTTTTTT
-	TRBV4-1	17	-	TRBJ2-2	CASSQVREFKNTGELFF	TGCGCCAGCAGCCAAGTAAGGGAGTTCAAGAACACCGGGGAGCTGTTTTTT
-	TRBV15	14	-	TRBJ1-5	CATSNFRVGQPQHF	TGTGCCACCAGCAACTTCAGGGTTGGTCAGCCCCAGCATTTT
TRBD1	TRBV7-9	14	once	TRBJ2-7	CASSSRTGGYEQYF	TGTGCCAGCAGCTCACGGACAGGGGGCTACGAGCAGTACTTC
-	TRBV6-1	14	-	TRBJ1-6	CASSDGGNNSPLHF	TGTGCCAGCAGTGATGGGGGGAACAATTCACCCCTCCACTTT
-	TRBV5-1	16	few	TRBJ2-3	CASSLMEGGGTDTQYF	TGCGCCAGCAGCTTGATGGAAGGAGGGGGTACAGATACGCAGTATTTT
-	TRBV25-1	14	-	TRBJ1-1	CASISLHGGTEAFF	TGTGCCAGCATATCCCTCCATGGCGGCACTGAAGCTTTCTTT
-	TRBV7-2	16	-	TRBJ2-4	CASSLQQALAKNIQYF	TGTGCCAGCAGCTTACAACAGGCTCTAGCCAAAAACATTCAGTACTTC
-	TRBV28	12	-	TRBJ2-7	CASSWGAYEQYF	TGTGCCAGCAGTTGGGGCGCTTACGAGCAGTACTTC
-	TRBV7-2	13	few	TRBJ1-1	CASSLDLNTEAFF	TGTGCCAGCAGCTTAGACTTGAACACTGAAGCTTTCTTT
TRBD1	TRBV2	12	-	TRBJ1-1	CASDRGGTEAFF	TGTGCCAGCGACAGGGGAGGGACTGAAGCTTTCTTT
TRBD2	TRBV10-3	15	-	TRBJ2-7	CAISELAGGTYEQYF	TGTGCCATCAGTGAACTAGCGGGGGGTACCTACGAGCAGTACTTC
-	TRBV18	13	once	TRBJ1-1	CASSRKQDTEAFF	TGTGCCAGCTCACGGAAGCAGGACACTGAAGCTTTCTTT
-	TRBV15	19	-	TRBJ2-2	CATSARLLMGALDRGELFF	TGTGCCACCAGCGCTCGTTTATTAATGGGGGCCCTCGACAGAGGGGAGCTGTTTTTT
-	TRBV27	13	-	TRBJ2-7	CASSSTPRGEQYF	TGTGCCAGCAGTTCGACGCCGCGGGGCGAGCAGTACTTC
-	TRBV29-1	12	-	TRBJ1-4	CSVVLDHEKLFF	TGCAGCGTTGTGCTAGACCATGAAAAACTGTTTTTT
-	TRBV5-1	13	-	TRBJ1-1	CASSDRMNTEAFF	TGCGCCAGCAGCGACAGGATGAACACTGAAGCTTTCTTT
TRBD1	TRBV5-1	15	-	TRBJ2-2	CASSSRTGSTGELFF	TGCGCCAGCAGCTCCCGGACAGGGAGCACCGGGGAGCTGTTTTTT
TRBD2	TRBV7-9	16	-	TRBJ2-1	CASSLPGIAGGNEQFF	TGTGCCAGCAGCTTACCCGGGATAGCGGGGGGTAATGAGCAGTTCTTC
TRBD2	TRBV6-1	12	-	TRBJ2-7	CASRTSGGQLDF	TGTGCCAGCAGGACTAGCGGGGGCCAATTAGATTTC
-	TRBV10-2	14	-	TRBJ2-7	CASSEGGSSYEQYF	TGCGCCAGCAGTGAAGGGGGGAGCTCCTACGAGCAGTACTTC
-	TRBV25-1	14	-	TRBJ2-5	CASSARAGGETQYF	TGTGCCAGCAGTGCAAGGGCCGGGGGAGAGACCCAGTACTTC
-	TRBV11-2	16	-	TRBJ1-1	CASSGPKQAWGTEAFF	TGTGCCAGCAGCGGGCCTAAACAGGCTTGGGGCACTGAAGCTTTCTTT
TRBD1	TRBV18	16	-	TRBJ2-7	CASSPYAVEGAHEQHF	TGTGCCAGCTCACCCTACGCCGTAGAGGGGGCGCACGAGCAGCACTTC
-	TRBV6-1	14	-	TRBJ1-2	CASSEDGFLYGYTF	TGTGCCAGCAGTGAAGATGGCTTTCTTTATGGCTACACCTTC
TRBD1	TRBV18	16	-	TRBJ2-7	CASSPDRQNRHYEQYF	TGTGCCAGCTCGCCGGACAGGCAGAACCGTCACTACGAGCAGTACTTC
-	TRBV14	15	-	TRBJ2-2	CASSQSHSLAGELFF	TGTGCCAGCAGCCAATCGCATAGTCTCGCCGGGGAGCTGTTTTTT
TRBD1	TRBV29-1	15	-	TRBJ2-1	CSVEEDRRSYNEQFF	TGCAGCGTTGAAGAGGACAGGCGCTCCTACAATGAGCAGTTCTTC